A single sample gave rise to the 12 T cell receptor beta chains below, sequenced in a study of cytomegalovirus exposure and HLA in healthy donors. The PCR had 60 Vbeta and 13 Jbeta primers. The repertoire was sequenced with immunoSEQ multiplex PCR; TCRdb's copy has only in-frame clones and lacks some. Its clone listing holds 130,000 or so clones. Specimen: PBMCs. Receptor source: a woman aged 40 to 50 in good health and CMV-seronegative.

The V call is TRBV6-5, the J call TRBJ1-1, with D possibly being TRBD1 (6 bases). The CDR3 has 14 amino acids. The germline gives CDR1 MNHEY, CDR2 SVGAGI. V lost 2 bases, J lost 1 base, and 8 bases lay in between. The CDR3 reads CASSYKQGNTEAFF. DNA of the CDR3: TGTGCCAGCAGTTACAAACAGGGGAACACTGAAGCTTTCTTT.

J is TRBJ1-1 and V is TRBV5-5; the D is unclear. This CDR3 has 12 residues. Germline assignment: CDR1 SGHKS and CDR2 YYEKEE (reference sequence). The V end was cut by 4 bases, the J end by 4 bases, with 8 bases between. The CDR3 loop is CASSPTPTEAFF. The CDR3 DNA sequence: TGTGCCAGCAGCCCGACTCCCACTGAAGCTTTCTTT.

This chain joins TRBV7-2 and TRBJ1-2; TRBD1 is a possible D gene (6 bases). This CDR3 contains 12 residues. V was clipped by 6 bases and J by 6 bases, with 11 bases between them. Germline CDR1 and CDR2: SGHTA and FQGNSA. As DNA, the CDR3 is TGTGCCAGCAGGAACAGGGACCATGGCTACACCTTC. Protein: CASRNRDHGYTF. Using reference TRBV7-2 and TRBJ1-2 for the parts outside the CDR3, the full variable domain is GAGVSQSPSNKVTEKGKDVELRCDPISGHTALYWYRQSLGQGLEFLIYFQGNSAPDKSGLPSDRFSAERTGGSVSTLTIQRTQQEDSAVYLCASRNRDHGYTFGSGTRLTVV.

The chain joins TRBV27 to TRBJ1-1; 9 bases align to TRBD1. The CDR3 consists of 14 residues. Trimming cost V 0 bases and J 10 bases; bases outside gene matches: 6. Germline CDR1 reads MNHEY; CDR2 reads SMNVEV (reference sequence). The CDR3 region has the DNA TGTGCCAGCAGTTTATCGGGGACAGGGTCACGAGCTTTCTTT. It is translated as CASSLSGTGSRAFF.

CDR3 region: CASSIGQNTEAFF. The DNA for the CDR3 is TGTGCCAGCAGCATTGGCCAAAACACTGAAGCTTTCTTT. The chain has TRBV5-5 and TRBJ1-1; D ambiguous. The length of the CDR3 is 13 residues. CDR1 and CDR2 from the germline V gene are SGHKS and YYEKEE (reference sequence). Trimming stripped 4 bases from V and 2 bases from J, with 9 bases between. Variable domain in full (rest from reference TRBV5-5 and TRBJ1-1): DAGVTQSPTHLIKTRGQQVTLRCSPISGHKSVSWYQQVLGQGPQFIFQYYEKEERGRGNFPDRFSARQFPNYSSELNVNALLLGDSALYLCASSIGQNTEAFFGQGTRLTVV.

The chain employs TRBV11-3 and TRBJ2-3; TRBD2 matches at 11 bases. This CDR3 comprises 15 residues. V shed 1 base and J 6 bases; nucleotides not matched to a gene: 3. From germline, CDR1 is SGHNT and CDR2 YENEEA. The CDR3 is CASSLGSGGADTQYF. CDR3 nucleotides: TGTGCCAGCAGCTTAGGTAGCGGGGGGGCGGATACGCAGTATTTT.

In DNA, the CDR3 is TGTGCCAGCGGCCAGACAGGGTTTAACCAGCCCCAGCATTTT. Protein: CASGQTGFNQPQHF. The rearrangement links TRBV6-5 to TRBJ1-5, with 7 nucleotides matching TRBD1. Germline lookup yields CDR1 MNHEY and CDR2 SVGAGI. The CDR3 has 14 amino acids. After removal of 8 bases from V and 7 bases from J, the junction contained 11 bases not matched to a gene.

V usage is TRBV5-6 and J usage is TRBJ1-3; 10 nucleotides match TRBD1. From germline, CDR1 is SGHDT and CDR2 YYEEEE. This CDR3 region has 18 residues. V was clipped by 0 bases and J by 6 bases; unmatched bases: 12. The CDR3: CASSLEGQGPTRLNTIYF. The CDR3 nucleotides read TGTGCCAGCAGCTTGGAGGGACAGGGGCCCACGCGGTTAAACACCATATATTTT.

V gene TRBV19 combines with J gene TRBJ2-2; TRBD2 matches at 16 bases. This CDR3 region has 17 residues. V lost 7 bases to trimming and J lost 6 bases; unmatched junction nucleotides: 8. Germline V lookup: CDR1 LNHDA, CDR2 SQIVND (reference sequence). The CDR3 reads CASKKGLAGGVSGELFF. CDR3 nucleotides: TGTGCCAGTAAAAAGGGACTAGCGGGGGGGGTGTCCGGGGAGCTGTTTTTT.

This chain links TRBV6-5 with TRBJ2-7, with D unclear. The CDR3 totals 10 residues. Between the trimmed V and J ends, which lost 8 bases and 6 bases, there was a span of 8 bases. The germline V gene has CDR1 MNHEY and CDR2 SVGAGI. The CDR3 sequence: CASPGCEQYV. The DNA of the CDR3 is TGTGCCAGCCCAGGATGCGAGCAGTACGTC.

V gene TRBV14 combines with J gene TRBJ2-7, with TRBD1 matching 7 bases. Germline values: CDR1 SGHDN, CDR2 FVKESK. This CDR3 has 14 residues. J was trimmed by 3 bases and V by 4 bases; bases with no gene match: 6. CDR3 in amino acids: CASSRGQLNYEQYF. Here the CDR3 DNA reads TGTGCCAGCAGCCGGGGACAGCTCAACTACGAGCAGTACTTC.

This rearrangement joins TRBV29-1 to TRBJ1-4, with D hard to call. Trimming removed 4 bases at V and 13 bases at J, with 16 bases between. Germline CDR1 and CDR2: SQVTM and ANQGSEA. CDR3 length equals 12 residues. The CDR3 reads CSVVSGDQRLFF. The CDR3 DNA reads TGCAGCGTTGTTTCCGGGGATCAGCGACTGTTTTTT.